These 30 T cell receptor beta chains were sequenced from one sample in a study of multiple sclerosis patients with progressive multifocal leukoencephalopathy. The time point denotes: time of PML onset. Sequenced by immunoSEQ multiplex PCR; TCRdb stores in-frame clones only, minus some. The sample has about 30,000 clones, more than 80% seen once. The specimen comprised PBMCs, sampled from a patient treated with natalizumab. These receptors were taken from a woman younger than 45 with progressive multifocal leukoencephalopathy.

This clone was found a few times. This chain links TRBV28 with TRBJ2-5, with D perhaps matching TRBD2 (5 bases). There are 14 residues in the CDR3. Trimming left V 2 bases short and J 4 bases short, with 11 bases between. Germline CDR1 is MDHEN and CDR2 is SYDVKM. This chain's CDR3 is CASSLMSGRETQYF. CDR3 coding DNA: TGTGCCAGCAGTTTAATGAGCGGTCGAGAGACCCAGTACTTC.

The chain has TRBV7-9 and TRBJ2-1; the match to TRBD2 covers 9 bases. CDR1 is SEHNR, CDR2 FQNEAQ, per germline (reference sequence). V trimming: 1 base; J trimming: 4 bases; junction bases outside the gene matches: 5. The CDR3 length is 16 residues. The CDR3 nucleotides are TGTGCCAGCAGCTTAGGGGGACTAGCAGAGTACAATGAGCAGTTCTTC. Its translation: CASSLGGLAEYNEQFF.

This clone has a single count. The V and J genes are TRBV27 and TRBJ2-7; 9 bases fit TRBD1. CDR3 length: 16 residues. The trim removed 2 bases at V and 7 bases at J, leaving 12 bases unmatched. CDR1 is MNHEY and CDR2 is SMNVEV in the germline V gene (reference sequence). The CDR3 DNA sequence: TGTGCCAGCAGTTTAAGTAAATCGGGACAGGGCCGGGAGCAGTACTTC. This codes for CASSLSKSGQGREQYF.

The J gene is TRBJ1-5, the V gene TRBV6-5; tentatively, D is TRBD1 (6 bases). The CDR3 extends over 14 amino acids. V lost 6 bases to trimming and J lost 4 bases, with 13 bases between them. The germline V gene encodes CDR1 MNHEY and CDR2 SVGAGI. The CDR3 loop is CASSPGQKNQPQHF. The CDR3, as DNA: TGTGCCAGCAGCCCTGGACAGAAGAATCAGCCCCAGCATTTT.

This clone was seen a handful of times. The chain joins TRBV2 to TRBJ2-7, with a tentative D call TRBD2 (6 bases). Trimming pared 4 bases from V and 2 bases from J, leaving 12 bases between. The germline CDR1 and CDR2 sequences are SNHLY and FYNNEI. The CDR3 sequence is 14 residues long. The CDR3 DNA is TGTGCCAGCAGTGGGGGTAGCGGAGCCTACGAGCAGTACTTC. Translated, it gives CASSGGSGAYEQYF.

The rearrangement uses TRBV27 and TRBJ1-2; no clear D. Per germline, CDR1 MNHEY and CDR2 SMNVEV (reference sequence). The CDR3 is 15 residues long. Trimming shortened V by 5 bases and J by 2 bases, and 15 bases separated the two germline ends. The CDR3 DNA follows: TGTGCCAGCAGTCCCCAAAGCGTTATCAACTATGGCTACACCTTC. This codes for CASSPQSVINYGYTF.

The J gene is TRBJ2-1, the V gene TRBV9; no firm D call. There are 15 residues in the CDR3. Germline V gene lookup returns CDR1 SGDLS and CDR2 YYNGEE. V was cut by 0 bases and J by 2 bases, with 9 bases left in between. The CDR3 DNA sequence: TGTGCCAGCAGCGTAGCTATAGGGACCTACAATGAGCAGTTCTTC. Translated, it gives CASSVAIGTYNEQFF.

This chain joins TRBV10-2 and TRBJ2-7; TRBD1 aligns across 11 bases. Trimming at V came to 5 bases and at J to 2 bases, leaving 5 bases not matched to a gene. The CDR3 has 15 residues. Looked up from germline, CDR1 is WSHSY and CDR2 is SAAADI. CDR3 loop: CASSKGQGDTYEQYF. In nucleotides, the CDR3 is TGCGCCAGCAGTAAGGGACAGGGGGATACCTACGAGCAGTACTTC.

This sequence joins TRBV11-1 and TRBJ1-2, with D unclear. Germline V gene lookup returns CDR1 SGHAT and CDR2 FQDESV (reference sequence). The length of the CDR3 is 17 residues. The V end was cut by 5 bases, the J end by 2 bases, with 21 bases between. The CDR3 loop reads CASSQSSKAGKNYGYTF. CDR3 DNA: TGTGCCAGCAGCCAAAGCTCTAAGGCTGGAAAGAACTATGGCTACACCTTC.

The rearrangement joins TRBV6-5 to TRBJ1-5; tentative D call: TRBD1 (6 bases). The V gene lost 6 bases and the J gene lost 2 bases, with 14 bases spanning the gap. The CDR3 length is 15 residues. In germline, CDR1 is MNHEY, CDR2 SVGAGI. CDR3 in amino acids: CASSLLGGGNQPQHF. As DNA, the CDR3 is TGTGCCAGCAGCCTCCTAGGGGGGGGCAATCAGCCCCAGCATTTT.

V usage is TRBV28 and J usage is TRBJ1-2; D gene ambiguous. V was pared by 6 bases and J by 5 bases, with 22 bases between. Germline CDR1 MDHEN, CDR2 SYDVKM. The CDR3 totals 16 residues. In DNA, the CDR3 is TGTGCCAGCAGCTTAGGGTTTTCCCCGGGCCAATATGGCTACACCTTC. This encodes CASSLGFSPGQYGYTF.

Here the CDR3 reads CASSLADGETQYF. The CDR3 DNA reads as TGTGCCAGCAGCTTGGCCGACGGAGAGACCCAGTACTTC. This chain uses TRBV5-6 with TRBJ2-5; D not certain. Germline values: CDR1 SGHDT, CDR2 YYEEEE. Deletions cut 0 bases from V and 4 bases from J, with 7 bases between. This CDR3 has 13 amino acids.

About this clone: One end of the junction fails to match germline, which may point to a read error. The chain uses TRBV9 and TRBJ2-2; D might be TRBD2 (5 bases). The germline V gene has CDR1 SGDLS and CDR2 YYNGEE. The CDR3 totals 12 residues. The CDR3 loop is CASSAYTGKLFF. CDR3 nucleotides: TGTGCCAGCAGCGCTTACACCGGGAAGCTGTTTTTT.

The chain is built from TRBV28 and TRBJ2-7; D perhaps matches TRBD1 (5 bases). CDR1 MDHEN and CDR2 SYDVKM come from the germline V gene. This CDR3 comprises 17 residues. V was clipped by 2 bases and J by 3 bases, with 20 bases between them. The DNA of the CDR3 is TGTGCCAGCAGTTTACCCCAAGGACGGGTGGGGCGCTACGAGCAGTACTTC. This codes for CASSLPQGRVGRYEQYF.

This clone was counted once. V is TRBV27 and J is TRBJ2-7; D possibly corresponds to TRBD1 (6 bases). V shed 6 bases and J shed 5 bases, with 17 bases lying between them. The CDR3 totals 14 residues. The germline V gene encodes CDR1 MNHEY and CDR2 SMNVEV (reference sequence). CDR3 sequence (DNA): TGTGCCAGCAGACCACAGGGTGCTGGGGACGAGCAGTACTTC. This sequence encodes CASRPQGAGDEQYF.

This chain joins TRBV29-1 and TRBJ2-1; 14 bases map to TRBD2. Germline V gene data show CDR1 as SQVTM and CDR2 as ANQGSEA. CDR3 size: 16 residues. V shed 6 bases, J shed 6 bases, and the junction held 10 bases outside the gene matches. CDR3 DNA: TGCAGCGTGGGACTAGCGGGGGATCCTCTCGGCAATGAGCAGTTCTTC. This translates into CSVGLAGDPLGNEQFF.

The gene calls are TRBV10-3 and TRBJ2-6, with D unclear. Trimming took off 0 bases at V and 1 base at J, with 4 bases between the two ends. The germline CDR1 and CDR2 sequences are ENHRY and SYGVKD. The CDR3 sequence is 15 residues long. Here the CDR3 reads CAISESGSGANVLTF. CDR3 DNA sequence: TGTGCCATCAGTGAGTCAGGGTCTGGGGCCAACGTCCTGACTTTC.

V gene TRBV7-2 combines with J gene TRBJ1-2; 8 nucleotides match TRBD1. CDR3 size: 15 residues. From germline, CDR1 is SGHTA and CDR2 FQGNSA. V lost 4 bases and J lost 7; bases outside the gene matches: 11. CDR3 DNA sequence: TGTGCCAGCAGCTCCGGGACAGGCTATGGGGCTGGCTACACCTTC. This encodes CASSSGTGYGAGYTF.

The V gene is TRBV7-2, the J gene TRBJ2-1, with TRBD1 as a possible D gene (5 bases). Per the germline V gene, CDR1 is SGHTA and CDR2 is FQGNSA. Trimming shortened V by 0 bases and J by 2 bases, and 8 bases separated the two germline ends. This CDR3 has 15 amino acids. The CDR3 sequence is CASSLAVGAYNEQFF. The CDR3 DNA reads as TGTGCCAGCAGCTTAGCGGTAGGGGCCTACAATGAGCAGTTCTTC. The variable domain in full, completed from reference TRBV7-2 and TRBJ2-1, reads GAGVSQSPSNKVTEKGKDVELRCDPISGHTALYWYRQSLGQGLEFLIYFQGNSAPDKSGLPSDRFSAERTGGSVSTLTIQRTQQEDSAVYLCASSLAVGAYNEQFFGPGTRLTVL.

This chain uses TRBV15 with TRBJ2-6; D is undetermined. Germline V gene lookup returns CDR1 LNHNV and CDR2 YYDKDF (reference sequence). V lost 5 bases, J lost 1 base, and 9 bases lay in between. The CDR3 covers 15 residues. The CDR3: CATSPLTSGANVLTF. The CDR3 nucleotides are TGTGCCACCAGCCCACTGACTTCTGGGGCCAACGTCCTGACTTTC.

CDR3 residues: CAWSGSATLGREPQHF. Written as DNA, the CDR3 is TGTGCCTGGAGTGGCTCTGCGACACTGGGTAGGGAGCCCCAGCATTTT. The chain joins TRBV30 to TRBJ1-5; D unclear. Germline values: CDR1 GTSNPN, CDR2 SVGIG (reference sequence). Trimming shortened V by 1 base and J by 8 bases, and 21 bases separated the two germline ends. This CDR3 is 16 amino acids long. The full variable domain, rest sourced from reference TRBV30 and TRBJ1-5, is SQTIHQWPATLVQPVGSPLSLECTVEGTSNPNLYWYRQAAGRGLQLLFYSVGIGQISSEVPQNLSASRPQDRQFILSSKKLLLSDSGFYLCAWSGSATLGREPQHFGDGTRLSIL.

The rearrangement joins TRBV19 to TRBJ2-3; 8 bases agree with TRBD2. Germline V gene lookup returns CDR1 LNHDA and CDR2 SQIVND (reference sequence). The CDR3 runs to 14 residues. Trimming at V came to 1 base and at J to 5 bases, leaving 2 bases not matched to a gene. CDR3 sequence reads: CASSIVLAGDTQYF. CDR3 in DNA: TGTGCCAGTAGTATAGTTCTAGCGGGAGATACGCAGTATTTT.

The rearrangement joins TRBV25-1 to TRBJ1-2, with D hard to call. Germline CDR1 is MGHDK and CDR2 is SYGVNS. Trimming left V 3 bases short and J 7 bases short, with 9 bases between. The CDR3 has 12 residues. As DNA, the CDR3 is TGTGCCAGCAGTGACTCCGGGGTTGGCTACACCTTC. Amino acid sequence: CASSDSGVGYTF.

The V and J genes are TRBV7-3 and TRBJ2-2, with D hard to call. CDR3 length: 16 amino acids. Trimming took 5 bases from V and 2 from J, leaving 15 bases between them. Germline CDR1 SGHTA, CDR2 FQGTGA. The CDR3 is CASSPNGRSNTGELFF. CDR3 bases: TGTGCCAGCAGCCCCAACGGAAGATCCAACACCGGGGAGCTGTTTTTT.

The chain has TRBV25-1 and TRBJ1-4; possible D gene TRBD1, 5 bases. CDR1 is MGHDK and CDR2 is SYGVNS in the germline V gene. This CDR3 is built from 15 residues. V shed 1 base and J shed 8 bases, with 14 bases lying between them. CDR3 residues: CASSESLGVAEKLFF. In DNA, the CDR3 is TGTGCCAGCAGTGAATCATTAGGGGTTGCGGAAAAACTGTTTTTT.

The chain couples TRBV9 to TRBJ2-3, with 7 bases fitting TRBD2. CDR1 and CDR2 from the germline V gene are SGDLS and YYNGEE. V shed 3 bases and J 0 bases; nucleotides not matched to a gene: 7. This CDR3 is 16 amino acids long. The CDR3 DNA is TGTGCCAGCAGCGAATCCAGCGGGATGAGCACAGATACGCAGTATTTT. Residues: CASSESSGMSTDTQYF.

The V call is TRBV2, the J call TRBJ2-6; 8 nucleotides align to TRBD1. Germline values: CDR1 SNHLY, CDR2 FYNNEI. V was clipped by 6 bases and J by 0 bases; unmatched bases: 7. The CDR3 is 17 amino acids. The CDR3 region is CASRTRDRNSGANVLTF. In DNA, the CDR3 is TGTGCCAGCAGAACACGGGACAGGAACTCTGGGGCCAACGTCCTGACTTTC.

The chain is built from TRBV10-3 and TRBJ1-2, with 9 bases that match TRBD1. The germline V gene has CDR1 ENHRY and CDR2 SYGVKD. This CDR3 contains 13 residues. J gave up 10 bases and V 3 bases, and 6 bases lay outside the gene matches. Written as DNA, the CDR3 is TGTGCCATCAGTGAACCCGGACAGGGGAACTACACCTTC. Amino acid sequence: CAISEPGQGNYTF.

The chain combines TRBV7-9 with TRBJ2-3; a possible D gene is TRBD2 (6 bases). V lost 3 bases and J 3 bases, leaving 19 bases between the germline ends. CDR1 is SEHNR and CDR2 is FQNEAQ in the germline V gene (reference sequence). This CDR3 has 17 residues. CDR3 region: CASSLGSGRRGTDTQYF. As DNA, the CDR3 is TGTGCCAGCAGCTTGGGCAGCGGGCGGAGAGGGACAGATACGCAGTATTTT.

Here the CDR3 reads CASSSGAYYEQYF. CDR3 nucleotides: TGTGCCAGCAGTTCAGGGGCGTACTACGAGCAGTACTTC. V and J are TRBV6-6 and TRBJ2-7; D may be TRBD1 (6 bases). The CDR3 consists of 13 residues. Trimming removed 4 bases at V and 3 bases at J, with 10 bases between. Germline V gives CDR1 MNHNY, CDR2 SVGAGI (reference sequence).